Listed here are 3 T cell receptor beta chains from one sample, sequenced in a study of blood T cell repertoires in COVID-19. Measured with immunoSEQ multiplex PCR; TCRdb has only the in-frame clones, and not every one. This table has just over 300,000 clones, about 89% appearing once. The sequencing input was PBMCs or T cells enriched from blood (not recorded which). The receptors come from a woman aged 40 to 50 who had recovered from COVID-19.

The chain carries TRBV10-1 and TRBJ2-1, with no clear D. V lost 6 bases and J lost 1, with 13 bases in between. The CDR3 totals 15 residues. Germline-derived CDR1 and CDR2 are WNHNN and SYGVQD (reference sequence). The CDR3 sequence: CASRTAAISYNEQFF. CDR3 sequence (DNA): TGCGCCAGCAGGACGGCGGCCATTTCCTACAATGAGCAGTTCTTC.

The V and J genes are TRBV3-1 (or the pseudogene TRBV3-2) and TRBJ2-7; 8 bases match TRBD2. The germline V gene encodes CDR1 LGHDT and CDR2 YNNKEL (reference sequence). The CDR3 runs 16 residues. The V segment lost 0 bases and the J segment 1 base; nucleotides outside the gene matches: 5. The CDR3 here is CASSQENSGASYEQYF. The CDR3 nucleotides are TGTGCCAGCAGCCAAGAAAATAGCGGGGCTTCCTACGAGCAGTACTTC.

The J gene is TRBJ2-7, the V gene TRBV19, with D perhaps matching TRBD1 (6 bases). The CDR3 extends over 14 amino acids. CDR1 and CDR2 from the germline V gene are LNHDA and SQIVND (reference sequence). Trimming shortened V by 5 bases and J by 2 bases, and 13 bases separated the two germline ends. The CDR3 nucleotides are TGTGCCAGTAGTTTCCGGGACACCGCCTACGAGCAGTACTTC. Protein product: CASSFRDTAYEQYF.